The T cell receptor beta chain under discussion was sequenced for a study of blood T cell repertoires in COVID-19 (dated by TCRdb to the early 2020s). About the full investigation: Samples covering the acute and convalescent phases of COVID-19 were provided by collaborators in the United States, Italy and Spain. The prospective study material was composed of cDNA or gDNA derived from T cells, B-cell-depleted T cells, or PBMCs. Deeply sampled blood TCRbeta repertoires from subjects exposed to, actively infected with, or recovered from COVID-19 were included in the dataset. A freely available public database, intended as a resource for researchers studying the immune response to SARS-CoV-2, is where the repertoires were released. The samples were drawn from two sources: the first 160 participants of the ongoing ImmuneRACE study, and fewer than 1,500 subjects contributed by 6 global collaborators. The sample metadata nearly always contained a de-identified subject ID, COVID-19 status, age in years and sex. Where HLA class I and class II types were available, the types were taken from metadata supplied by the sample provider, not from assay-based typing.

TCRbeta CDR3 regions were amplified from genomic DNA by means of the immunoSEQ Assay, a bias-controlled multiplex PCR. As for how the authors treated the data: Nucleated cell counts per sample were estimated from amplification of reference gene primers within the assay. To quantify the absolute abundance of each unique TCRbeta CDR3 rearrangement, sequence reads were collapsed and filtered. For each sample, productive Simpson clonality was calculated as the square root of Simpson's diversity index over productive rearrangements. TCRdb's version of the immuneACCESS table is confined to in-frame rearrangements and falls short of the full clone set. An unresolved V gene accounts for under half of the shortfall where checked; the remainder is of unknown origin. That table gives V, J and clone size, and the DNA gave D and trimming. For this sample the table gives approximately 140,000 clones, of which roughly four fifths were detected only once. About 7% of the sample lies in the top ten.

Study-wide conclusions, independent of this receptor: The quantity of clinical and demographic metadata differed by source and by participant and was supplied without curation.

Each collaborating institution followed its own protocols to collect whole blood in K2EDTA tubes. Collaborator samples were shipped for TCRbeta analysis as frozen whole blood, isolated PBMCs, or DNA extracted from either sample type. The CDR3 measures 19 amino acids from cysteine to phenylalanine. Only the CDR3 DNA stays, 57 bases, in frame from base 1. CDR1 and CDR2 were assigned from the germline V gene (reference sequence) as LNHDA and SQIVND. V loses 2 bases of germline sequence and J loses 0 bases, and the interval between the two ends is 20 bases. Of note for this clone: It has no known antigen specificity. Base quality data are lacking; no much larger clone is found one base away.

The chain was built from TRBV19 and TRBJ1-5, with TRBD1 perhaps the D gene, on 6 matching bases. This receptor was identified in a human donor in a cohort sampled during active COVID-19. Material for sequencing was peripheral blood. The DNA is as follows: TGTGCCAGTAGTATAATAGGCAGGGGTGGGGTGGGTAGCAATCAGCCCCAGCATTTT. Its protein is CASSIIGRGGVGSNQPQHF.